This is a list of T cell receptor beta chains from one sample in a study of T cells after yellow fever vaccination. TCRdb used MiXCR to reprocess the 5' RACE reads, holding one entry per CDR3 protein. Of roughly 500,000 distinct CDR3 sequences listed, about 19% were seen once; the top ten hold roughly an eighth. The source material was PBMCs, sampled 15 days after the yellow fever booster vaccination. The receptors originated from a young man who received the YFV17D yellow fever vaccine. Both conserved end residues are part of each CDR3. The D gene is left open where the match is weak. The listing skips clone size in some rows; elsewhere it reads once, few, many or a size class.

>TRBV7-2|TRBJ2-1|few|TRBD2
TGTGCCAGCAGATCCGGACTAGCGGGAGAGCAGTTCTTC
CASRSGLAGEQFF
>TRBV27|TRBJ2-1|few|-
TGTGCCAGCAGAACCGTGGTGGGGAGGCGAAACAACAATGAGCAGTTCTTC
CASRTVVGRRNNNEQFF
>TRBV5-4|TRBJ2-3|-|-
TGTGCCAGCAGCTTACAGGGTATGGAAGCAGATACGCAGTATTTT
CASSLQGMEADTQYF
>TRBV6-2/TRBV6-3|TRBJ2-1|-|-
TGTGCCAGCAAAAGGGCCCTCTACAATGAGCAGTTCTTC
CASKRALYNEQFF
>TRBV7-9|TRBJ2-1|-|TRBD2
TGTGCCCGCTCGGGACTAGCCGCTGAGCAGTTCTTC
CARSGLAAEQFF
>TRBV5-1|TRBJ2-3|-|-
TGCGCCAGCAGCCTCCAGGGCAGGGGCGCAGATACGCAGTATTTT
CASSLQGRGADTQYF
>TRBV27|TRBJ2-5|few|TRBD1
TGTGCCAGCCGACAGGGTCTAGAGACCCAGTACTTC
CASRQGLETQYF
>TRBV12-3/TRBV12-4|TRBJ2-7|-|TRBD1
TGTGCCAGCAGTATCTGGACAGGGGGTGGCCACGAGCAGTACTTC
CASSIWTGGGHEQYF
>TRBV4-3|TRBJ2-3|few|TRBD2
TGCGCCAGCAGCCAGGGGAGCGGGAGGGCCACAGATACGCAGTATTTT
CASSQGSGRATDTQYF
>TRBV12-3/TRBV12-4|TRBJ1-1|-|TRBD1
TGTGCCAGCAGTCGTTCGACAGGGGGCTGGACTGAAGCTTTCTTT
CASSRSTGGWTEAFF
>TRBV30|TRBJ2-1|-|-
TGTGCCTGGAGAAGCGTATATGAGCAGTTCTTC
CAWRSVYEQFF
>TRBV6-2/TRBV6-3|TRBJ1-1|-|-
TGTGCCAGCAGTTTCAGCCTGAACACTGAAGCTTTCTTT
CASSFSLNTEAFF